A selection of T cell receptor beta chains follows, all from one sample in a study of shared clonotypes between healthy human individuals. Here immunoSEQ multiplex PCR was the method, and the copy in TCRdb shows in-frame clones only, minus some. The sample has around 2,000,000 clones; roughly 95% are singletons. Sequencing used naive CD8+ T cells sorted from blood. Receptors were obtained from a man aged 18 to 29 in good health. Each CDR3 is given with its conserved first and last residue. A D gene is named only where the DNA matches it firmly. Only some rows state a clone size, as once, few, many or a class for expanded clones.

TRBJ2-7 . TRBV2 . CASTRTAAYEQYF TGTGCCAGCACTCGGACAGCTGCCTACGAGCAGTACTTC
TRBJ2-7 . TRBV7-6 . CASSSGASYEQYF TGTGCCAGCAGCTCGGGGGCTTCCTACGAGCAGTACTTC
TRBJ2-7 TRBD1 TRBV27 . CASSTTGATSYEQYF TGTGCCAGCAGCACGACAGGGGCGACCTCCTACGAGCAGTACTTC
TRBJ2-7 TRBD1 TRBV7-6 . CASSLGTGRSSYEQYF TGTGCCAGCAGCTTAGGGACAGGGCGAAGCTCCTACGAGCAGTACTTC
TRBJ2-2 . TRBV4-1 . CASSQDRLERDFGELFF TGCGCCAGCAGCCAAGATAGGTTGGAAAGGGATTTCGGGGAGCTGTTTTTT
TRBJ2-5 . TRBV14 . CASSHGPPLLGTQYF TGTGCCAGCAGCCACGGACCGCCCCTTCTTGGGACCCAGTACTTC
TRBJ2-5 . TRBV7-9 . CASSFGETQYF TGTGCCAGCAGCTTCGGTGAGACCCAGTACTTC
TRBJ2-7 . TRBV4-3 . CASSQDRDTRYEQYF TGCGCCAGCAGCCAAGATCGGGACACCCGCTACGAGCAGTACTTC
TRBJ2-7 . TRBV5-4 . CASSLNRGAVYEQYF TGTGCCAGCAGCTTGAATAGGGGCGCGGTATACGAGCAGTACTTC
TRBJ2-7 TRBD2 TRBV5-4 . CANPGLAGYNEQYF TGTGCCAACCCGGGGCTAGCGGGCTATAACGAGCAGTACTTC
TRBJ2-3 . TRBV2 . CASSEAGVGPSTDTQYF TGTGCCAGCAGTGAAGCGGGAGTGGGGCCTAGCACAGATACGCAGTATTTT
TRBJ2-1 . TRBV29-1 . CSVCHLADEQFF TGCAGCGTCTGCCATCTAGCAGATGAGCAGTTCTTC
TRBJ2-1 . TRBV14 . CASSQTGSYAYNEQFF TGTGCCAGCAGCCAAACCGGGAGCTATGCTTACAATGAGCAGTTCTTC
TRBJ2-4 TRBD2 TRBV2 . CAINSGREAKNIQYF TGTGCCATCAATTCAGGGCGGGAGGCCAAAAACATTCAGTACTTC
TRBJ1-2 . TRBV27 once CASSLRGLGRGYTF TGTGCCAGCAGTTTACGGGGGTTGGGGAGGGGCTACACCTTC
TRBJ2-1 . TRBV5-7 . CASSLIGVLREQFF TGTGCCAGCAGCTTGATAGGAGTTCTAAGGGAGCAGTTCTTC
TRBJ1-1 TRBD1 TRBV30 . CAWSVWDRAHLKNLHLEAFF TGTGCCTGGAGTGTATGGGACAGGGCGCACCTGAAGAACCTTCACCTTGAAGCTTTCTTT
TRBJ2-7 TRBD1 TRBV27 . CASSWGTGPGEQYF TGTGCCAGCAGTTGGGGGACAGGTCCCGGGGAGCAGTACTTC
TRBJ1-1 . TRBV30 . CAWSIQGEAFF TGTGCCTGGAGCATTCAGGGAGAAGCTTTCTTT
TRBJ1-1 . TRBV5-4 . CASSWARGSEAFF TGTGCCAGCAGCTGGGCCAGGGGAAGCGAAGCTTTCTTT
TRBJ2-1 . TRBV27 . CASSLLGDEQFF TGTGCCAGCAGTTTGTTGGGGGATGAGCAGTTCTTC
TRBJ2-5 . TRBV4-2 . CASSQGDRTIQETQYF TGTGCCAGCAGCCAAGGTGATAGGACGATACAAGAGACCCAGTACTTC
TRBJ2-1 TRBD2 TRBV7-3 once CASSSGTSGGMQFF TGTGCCAGCAGCTCAGGGACTAGCGGGGGTATGCAGTTCTTC
TRBJ2-4 . TRBV4-3 . CASSQEQGENIQYF TGCGCCAGCAGCCAAGAACAGGGAGAAAACATTCAGTACTTC
TRBJ2-5 . TRBV4-3 . CASSKGFQETQYF TGCGCCAGCAGTAAAGGATTCCAAGAGACCCAGTACTTC
TRBJ1-6 TRBD1 TRBV6-5 . CASSYSQGTPPLHF TGTGCCAGCAGTTACTCACAGGGGACTCCACCCCTCCACTTT
TRBJ2-4 . TRBV7-3 . CASSSGLNIQYF TGTGCCAGCAGCTCGGGACTAAACATTCAGTACTTC